The source of this T cell receptor (beta chain) is a study of cytomegalovirus exposure and HLA in healthy donors. CDR1 MNHNS and CDR2 SASEGT come from the germline V gene. V was clipped by 2 bases and J by 5 bases; unmatched bases: 8. This CDR3 has 15 residues. TCRdb's table, derived via immunoSEQ multiplex PCR, lists solely in-frame clones and lacks some. This sample has approximately 220,000 clones, with around four fifths found just once. The chain has TRBV6-1 and TRBJ1-1; TRBD1 matches 7 bases. The sample was PBMCs. This TCR came from a woman in her twenties or thirties in good health and CMV-seropositive. This chain's CDR3 is CASSERGRRETEAFF. The CDR3 coding sequence is TGTGCCAGCAGTGAAAGGGGGCGGAGGGAAACTGAAGCTTTCTTT.